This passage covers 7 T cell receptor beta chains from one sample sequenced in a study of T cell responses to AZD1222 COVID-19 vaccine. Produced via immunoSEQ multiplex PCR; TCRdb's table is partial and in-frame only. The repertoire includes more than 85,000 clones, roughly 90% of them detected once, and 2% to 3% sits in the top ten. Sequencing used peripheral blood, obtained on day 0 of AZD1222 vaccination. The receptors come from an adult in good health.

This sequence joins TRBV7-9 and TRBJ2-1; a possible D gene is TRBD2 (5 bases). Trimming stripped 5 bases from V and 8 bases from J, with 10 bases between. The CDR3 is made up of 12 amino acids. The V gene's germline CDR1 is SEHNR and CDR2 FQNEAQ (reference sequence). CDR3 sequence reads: CASSPRAYEQFF. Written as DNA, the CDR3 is TGTGCCAGCAGCCCGCGGGCTTATGAGCAGTTCTTC.

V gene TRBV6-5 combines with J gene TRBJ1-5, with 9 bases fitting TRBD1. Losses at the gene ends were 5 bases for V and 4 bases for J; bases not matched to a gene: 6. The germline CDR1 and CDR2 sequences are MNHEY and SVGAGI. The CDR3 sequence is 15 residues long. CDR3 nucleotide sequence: TGTGCCAGCAGTCACGGGACAGGGAGTAATCAGCCCCAGCATTTT. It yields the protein CASSHGTGSNQPQHF.

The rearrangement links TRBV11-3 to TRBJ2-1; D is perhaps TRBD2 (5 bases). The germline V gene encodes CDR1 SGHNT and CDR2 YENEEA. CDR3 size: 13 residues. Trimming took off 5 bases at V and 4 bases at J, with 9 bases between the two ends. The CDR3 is CASSREGYNEQFF. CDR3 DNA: TGTGCCAGCAGCCGGGAAGGTTACAATGAGCAGTTCTTC.

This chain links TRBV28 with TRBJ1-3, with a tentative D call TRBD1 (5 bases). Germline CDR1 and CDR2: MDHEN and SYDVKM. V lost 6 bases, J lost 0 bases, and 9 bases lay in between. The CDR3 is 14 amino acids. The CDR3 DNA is TGTGCCAGCAGGTGGGGGGGCTCTGGAAACACCATATATTTT. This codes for CASRWGGSGNTIYF.

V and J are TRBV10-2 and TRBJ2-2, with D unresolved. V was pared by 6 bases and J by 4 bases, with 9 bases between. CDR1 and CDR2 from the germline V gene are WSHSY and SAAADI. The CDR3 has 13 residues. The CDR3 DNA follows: TGCGCCAGCAGGGGCTTAAGCACCGGGGAGCTGTTTTTT. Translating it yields CASRGLSTGELFF.

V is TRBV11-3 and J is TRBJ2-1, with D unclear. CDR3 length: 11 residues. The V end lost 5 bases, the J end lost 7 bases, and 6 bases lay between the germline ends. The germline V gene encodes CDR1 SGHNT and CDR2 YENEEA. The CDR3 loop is CASSRRNEQFF. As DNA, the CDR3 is TGTGCCAGCAGCCGACGGAATGAGCAGTTCTTC. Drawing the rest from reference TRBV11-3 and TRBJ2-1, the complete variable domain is EAGVVQSPRYKIIEKKQPVAFWCNPISGHNTLYWYLQNLGQGPELLIRYENEEAVDDSQLPKDRFSAERLKGVDSTLKIQPAELGDSAVYLCASSRRNEQFFGPGTRLTVL.

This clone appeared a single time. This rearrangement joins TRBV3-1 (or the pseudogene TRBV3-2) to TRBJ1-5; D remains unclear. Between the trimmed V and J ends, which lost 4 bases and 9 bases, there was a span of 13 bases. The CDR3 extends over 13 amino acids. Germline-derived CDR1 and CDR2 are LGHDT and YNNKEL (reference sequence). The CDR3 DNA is TGTGCCAGCAGCCTTAGTCCCTTATGGCCCCAGCATTTT. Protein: CASSLSPLWPQHF.